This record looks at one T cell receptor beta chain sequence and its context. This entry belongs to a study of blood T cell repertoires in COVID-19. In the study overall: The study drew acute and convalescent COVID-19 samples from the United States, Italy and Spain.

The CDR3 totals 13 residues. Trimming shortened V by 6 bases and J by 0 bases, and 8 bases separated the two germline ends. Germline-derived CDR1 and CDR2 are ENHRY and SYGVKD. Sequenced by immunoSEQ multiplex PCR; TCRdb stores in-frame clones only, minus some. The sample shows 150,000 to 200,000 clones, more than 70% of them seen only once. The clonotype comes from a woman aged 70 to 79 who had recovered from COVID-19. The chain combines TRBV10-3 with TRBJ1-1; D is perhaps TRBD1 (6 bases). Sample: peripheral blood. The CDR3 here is CAISGGLNTEAFF. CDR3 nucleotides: TGTGCCATCAGCGGGGGGCTGAACACTGAAGCTTTCTTT.